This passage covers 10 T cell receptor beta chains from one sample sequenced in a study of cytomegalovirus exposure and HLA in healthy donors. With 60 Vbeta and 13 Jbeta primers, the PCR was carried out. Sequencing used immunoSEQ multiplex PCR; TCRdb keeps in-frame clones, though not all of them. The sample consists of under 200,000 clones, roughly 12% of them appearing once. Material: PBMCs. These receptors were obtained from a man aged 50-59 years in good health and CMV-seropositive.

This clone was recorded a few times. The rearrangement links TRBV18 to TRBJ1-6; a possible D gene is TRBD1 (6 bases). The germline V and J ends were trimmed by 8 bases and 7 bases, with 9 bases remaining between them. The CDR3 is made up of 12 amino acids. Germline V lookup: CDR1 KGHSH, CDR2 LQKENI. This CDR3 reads CASRTENSPLHF. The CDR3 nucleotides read TGTGCCAGCAGGACAGAAAATTCACCCCTCCACTTT.

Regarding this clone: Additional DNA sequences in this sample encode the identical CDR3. The CDR3 DNA is TGTGCCAGCAGCTTGGATGGCCTTTATGGCTACACCTTC. This translates into CASSLDGLYGYTF. The chain links TRBV5-4 to TRBJ1-2; no clear D gene. CDR3 length: 13 residues. The germline V gene has CDR1 SGHNT and CDR2 YYREEE (reference sequence). The ends were cut back, 0 bases at V and 5 bases at J, with 8 bases in the middle.

As DNA, the CDR3 is TGTGCCAGCATTCGACAGGGGGCCATGAACACTGAAGCTTTCTTT. This codes for CASIRQGAMNTEAFF. This chain joins TRBV2 and TRBJ1-1; TRBD1 matches at 10 bases. The germline V gene encodes CDR1 SNHLY and CDR2 FYNNEI. The CDR3 sequence is 15 residues long. V shed 7 bases, J shed 0 bases, and the junction held 5 bases outside the gene matches.

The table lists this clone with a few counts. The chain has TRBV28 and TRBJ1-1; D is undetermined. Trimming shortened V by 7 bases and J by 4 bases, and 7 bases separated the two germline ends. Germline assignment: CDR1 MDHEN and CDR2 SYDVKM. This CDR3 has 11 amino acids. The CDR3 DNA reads TGTGCCAGCACCCGCAGCACTGAAGCTTTCTTT. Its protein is CASTRSTEAFF.

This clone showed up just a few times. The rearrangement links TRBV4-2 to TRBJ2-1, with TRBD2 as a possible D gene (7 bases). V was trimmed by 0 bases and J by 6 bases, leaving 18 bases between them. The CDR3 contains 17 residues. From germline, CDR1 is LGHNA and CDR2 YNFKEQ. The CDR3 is CASSQDPGGGARNEQFF. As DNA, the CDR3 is TGTGCCAGCAGCCAAGATCCTGGTGGGGGGGCCCGCAATGAGCAGTTCTTC.

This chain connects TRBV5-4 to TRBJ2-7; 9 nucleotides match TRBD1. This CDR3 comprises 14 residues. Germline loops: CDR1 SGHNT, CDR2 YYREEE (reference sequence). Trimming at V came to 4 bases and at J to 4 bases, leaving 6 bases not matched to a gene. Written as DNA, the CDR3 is TGTGCCAGCAGCCGGACAGGGGAGTTATACGAGCAGTACTTC. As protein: CASSRTGELYEQYF.

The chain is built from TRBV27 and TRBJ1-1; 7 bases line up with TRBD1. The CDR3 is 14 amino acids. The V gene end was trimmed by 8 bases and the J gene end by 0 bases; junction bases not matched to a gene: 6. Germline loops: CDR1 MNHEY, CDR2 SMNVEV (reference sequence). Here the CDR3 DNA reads TGTGCCAGCGGAATACAGGGGATGAACACTGAAGCTTTCTTT. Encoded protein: CASGIQGMNTEAFF.

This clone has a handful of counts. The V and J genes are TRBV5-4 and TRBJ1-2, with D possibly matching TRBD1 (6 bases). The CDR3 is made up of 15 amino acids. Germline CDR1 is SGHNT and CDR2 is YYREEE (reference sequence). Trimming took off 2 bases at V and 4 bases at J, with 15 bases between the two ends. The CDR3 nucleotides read TGTGCCAGCAGCTTACCCACAGGGTGGGGCTATGGCTACACCTTC. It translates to CASSLPTGWGYGYTF.

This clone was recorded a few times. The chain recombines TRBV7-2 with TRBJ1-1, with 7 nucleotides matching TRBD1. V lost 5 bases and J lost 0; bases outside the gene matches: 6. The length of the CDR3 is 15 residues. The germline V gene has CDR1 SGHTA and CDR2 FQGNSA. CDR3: CASSPRTGMNTEAFF. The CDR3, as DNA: TGTGCCAGCAGCCCCCGGACAGGAATGAACACTGAAGCTTTCTTT.

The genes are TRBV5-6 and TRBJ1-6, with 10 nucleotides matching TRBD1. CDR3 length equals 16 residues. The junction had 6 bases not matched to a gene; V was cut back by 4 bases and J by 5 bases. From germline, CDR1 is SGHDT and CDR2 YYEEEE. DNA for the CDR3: TGTGCCAGCAGCCCCGGGACAGGGGCTCATAATTCACCCCTCCACTTT. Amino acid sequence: CASSPGTGAHNSPLHF.